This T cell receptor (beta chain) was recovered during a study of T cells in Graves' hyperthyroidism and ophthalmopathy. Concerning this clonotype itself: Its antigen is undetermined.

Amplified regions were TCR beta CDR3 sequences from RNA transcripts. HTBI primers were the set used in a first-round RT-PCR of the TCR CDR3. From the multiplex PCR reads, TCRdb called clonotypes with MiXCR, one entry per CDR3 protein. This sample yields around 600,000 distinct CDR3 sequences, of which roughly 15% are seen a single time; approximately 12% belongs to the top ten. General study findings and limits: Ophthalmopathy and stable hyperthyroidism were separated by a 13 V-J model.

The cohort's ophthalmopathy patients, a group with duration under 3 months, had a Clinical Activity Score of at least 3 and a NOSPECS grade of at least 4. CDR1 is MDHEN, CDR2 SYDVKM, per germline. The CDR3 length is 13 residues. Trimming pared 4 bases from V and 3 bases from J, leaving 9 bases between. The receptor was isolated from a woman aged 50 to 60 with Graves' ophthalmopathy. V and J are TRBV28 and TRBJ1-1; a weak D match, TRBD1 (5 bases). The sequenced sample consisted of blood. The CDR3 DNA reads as TGTGCCAGCAGTTACCGGGACCACACTGAAGCTTTCTTT. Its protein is CASSYRDHTEAFF.